Sequencing of this T cell receptor (beta chain) was carried out in a study of T cell changes during pregnancy in multiple sclerosis (dated by TCRdb to the late 2010s). Turning to the overall study: The study looked at changes in the T cell repertoire across pregnancy in women with multiple sclerosis.

A word on this clone: It has no known antigen specificity. Base quality data are lacking; no much larger clone is found one base away.

The library was made by the immunoSEQ multiplex PCR assay. In its TCRdb copy, this immuneACCESS table keeps in-frame sequences only and misses some clones. Where compared with another copy, unresolved V genes explain less than half of these, and the others have no known cause. In all, the sample holds about 40,000 clones, and 91% of those were seen once. The top ten hold 0.46% of the sample. The CDR3 spans 15 residues, from the cysteine through the phenylalanine. The read is trimmed to its CDR3 DNA, 45 bases read in frame from base 1. V gives up 5 bases and J gives up 5 bases, and the segment between their germline ends measures 18 bases. Looking up the germline V gene yields CDR1 MDHEN and CDR2 SYDVKM.

This specimen was CD4+ T cells from peripheral blood mononuclear cells, taken in the third trimester of pregnancy. In this chain, TRBV28 is recombined with TRBJ2-5; a confident D gene designation cannot be given. This clonotype was obtained from a female donor in good health, enrolled as a control in a pregnancy study. CDR3 protein: CASSPGSSRWETQYF. The nucleotide sequence reads TGTGCCAGCAGTCCCGGGTCCTCCCGGTGGGAGACCCAGTACTTC. Where the CDR3 stops, the reference TRBV28 and TRBJ2-5 genes take over; the full variable domain is DVKVTQSSRYLVKRTGEKVFLECVQDMDHENMFWYRQDPGLGLRLIYFSYDVKMKEKGDIPEGYSVSREKKERFSLILESASTNQTSMYLCASSPGSSRWETQYFGPGTRLLVL.